This is a list of T cell receptor beta chains from one sample in a study of cytomegalovirus exposure and HLA in healthy donors. Some clones are missing from TCRdb's copy, which holds only in-frame ones; the method was immunoSEQ multiplex PCR. The table shows some 90,000 clones, with 81% occurring only once. Material: PBMCs. The receptor set was obtained from a human donor in good health. Both conserved end residues are part of each CDR3. A D gene is named only where the DNA matches it firmly. Expanded clones are given a class, and other clones once, few, many or no size at all.

j_gene: TRBJ2-3; d_gene: TRBD2; v_gene: TRBV14; len: 16; abundance: -; CDR3nt: TGTGCCAGCAGCCAAGAGGGACTAGCGCGGGCAGATACGCAGTATTTT; CDR3aa: CASSQEGLARADTQYF
j_gene: TRBJ1-1; d_gene: -; v_gene: TRBV7-2; len: 15; abundance: -; CDR3nt: TGTGCCAACAGCATCCGCTCGACAGTTAACACTGAAGCTTTCTTT; CDR3aa: CANSIRSTVNTEAFF
j_gene: TRBJ2-1; d_gene: -; v_gene: TRBV27; len: 17; abundance: once; CDR3nt: TGTGCCAGCAGTACCCGAATTGGGGCCGCTGTCTACAATGAGCAGTTCTTC; CDR3aa: CASSTRIGAAVYNEQFF
j_gene: TRBJ2-3; d_gene: TRBD2; v_gene: TRBV7-2; len: 16; abundance: -; CDR3nt: TGTGCCAGCAGCCATGGGCGGGGAGGGGGCACAGATACGCAGTATTTT; CDR3aa: CASSHGRGGGTDTQYF
j_gene: TRBJ2-1; d_gene: -; v_gene: TRBV5-1; len: 14; abundance: few; CDR3nt: TGCGCCAGCAGCTTGAATCTGGGACTTAATGAGCAGTTCTTC; CDR3aa: CASSLNLGLNEQFF
j_gene: TRBJ1-1; d_gene: -; v_gene: TRBV28; len: 11; abundance: -; CDR3nt: TGTGCCACCGCTAACAGCCTTTTAGCTTTCTTT; CDR3aa: CATANSLLAFF
j_gene: TRBJ1-5; d_gene: TRBD1; v_gene: TRBV18; len: 16; abundance: once; CDR3nt: TGTGCCAGCTCACCCGACCAGGGGGCGAGCAATCAGCCCCAGCATTTT; CDR3aa: CASSPDQGASNQPQHF
j_gene: TRBJ2-3; d_gene: -; v_gene: TRBV6-5; len: 16; abundance: -; CDR3nt: TGTGCCAGCAGTTACGGGCTAACTCCTAGCACAGATACGCAGTATTTT; CDR3aa: CASSYGLTPSTDTQYF
j_gene: TRBJ2-1; d_gene: -; v_gene: TRBV11-2; len: 14; abundance: -; CDR3nt: TGTGCCAGCAATCGAAACCCCCGCGACAATGAGCAGTTCTTC; CDR3aa: CASNRNPRDNEQFF
j_gene: TRBJ2-5; d_gene: TRBD1; v_gene: TRBV27; len: 16; abundance: -; CDR3nt: TGTGCCAGCAGTCCCGGGACAGGGGTACATAGTGAGACCCAGTACTTC; CDR3aa: CASSPGTGVHSETQYF